This T cell receptor beta chain was captured by sequencing in a study of T-cell reconstitution after alpha-beta-depleted transplantation in children. Study-wide points: Newly generated T cells supplied most T-cell counts and diversity one year post-transplant. Expanded graft clones numbering several hundred reportedly gave rise to alpha-beta T cells about two months after transplant.

Preparation of the TCRbeta library was carried out with unique molecular identifiers. TCRdb re-derived calls from the PCR reads in MiXCR, one entry per CDR3 protein. The table includes about 980,000 distinct CDR3 sequences, roughly 31% detected once. Comment on this clonotype: Its specificity is unknown.

From germline, CDR1 is SGHRS and CDR2 YFSETQ. This CDR3 has 15 amino acids. Trimming took 0 bases from V and 4 from J, leaving 12 bases between them. The chain uses TRBV5-1 and TRBJ2-3; the D gene is possibly TRBD1 (5 bases). This clonotype was sampled from a boy younger than two who had a stem cell transplant for SCID, so the T cells may come from the graft donor. The input for sequencing was PBMCs, mostly from graft donor cells, taken 360 days after TCRalphabeta/CD19-depleted stem cell transplant. The CDR3 coding sequence is TGCGCCAGCAGCTTGGCCTTGGGGCCCCCAGATACGCAGTATTTT. Encoded protein: CASSLALGPPDTQYF.